Listed below are T cell receptor beta chains from one sample, sequenced in a study of cytomegalovirus exposure and HLA in healthy donors. Repertoires were generated with immunoSEQ multiplex PCR, while TCRdb's copy carries only in-frame clones and drops some. The sample carries 150,000 to 200,000 clones, 77% recorded once. Sequencing was done on a sample of PBMCs. All receptors derive from a man in his late teens or twenties in good health and CMV-seronegative. The CDR3 runs from the conserved cysteine through the conserved F or W. The D gene is left open where the match is weak. For some rows the clone size is stated as once, few or many, or as a class when expanded; others skip it.

>TRBV19|-|TRBD1|TRBJ1-2
CASSDRQGVDYGYTF
TGTGCCAGTAGTGACCGACAGGGTGTCGACTATGGCTACACCTTC
>TRBV4-2|-|-|TRBJ2-7
CASSQGEATYEQYF
TGTGCCAGCAGCCAGGGGGAGGCCACCTACGAGCAGTACTTC
>TRBV5-6|few|-|TRBJ1-2
CASSLARGDYGYTF
TGTGCCAGCAGCCTCGCGCGGGGGGACTATGGCTACACCTTC
>TRBV23-1|-|-|TRBJ2-2
CASSLVYVGVIDTGELFF
TGCGCCAGCAGTCTTGTTTATGTAGGGGTTATCGACACCGGGGAGCTGTTTTTT
>TRBV18|-|-|TRBJ1-2
CTSSEFRGKDYGYTF
TGTACCAGCTCAGAGTTTCGGGGGAAGGACTATGGCTACACCTTC
>TRBV4-1|once|TRBD2|TRBJ2-2
CASSLIAGGHLGELFF
TGCGCCAGCAGCCTAATAGCGGGGGGCCACCTTGGGGAGCTGTTTTTT
>TRBV7-3|few|-|TRBJ1-1
CASSSFGGSTEAFF
TGTGCCAGCAGCTCCTTCGGGGGATCCACTGAAGCTTTCTTT
>TRBV2|once|-|TRBJ1-1
CASSPSGNTEAFF
TGTGCCAGCAGTCCGTCCGGGAACACTGAAGCTTTCTTT
>TRBV4-1|-|TRBD2|TRBJ2-3
CASSQPTSIRPDTQYF
TGCGCCAGCAGCCAGCCGACTAGCATCCGGCCAGATACGCAGTATTTT
>TRBV7-8|once|TRBD2|TRBJ2-6
CASSLARGGSGANVLTF
TGTGCCAGCAGCTTAGCCCGGGGGGGATCAGGGGCCAACGTCCTGACTTTC
>TRBV13|few|TRBD2|TRBJ2-3
CASYYGGGAPYTQYF
TGTGCCAGTTATTATGGCGGGGGGGCCCCGTATACGCAGTATTTT
>TRBV7-9|once|TRBD1|TRBJ2-5
CASSSSGTGWRETQYF
TGTGCCAGCAGCTCGTCCGGGACAGGGTGGAGAGAGACCCAGTACTTC
>TRBV2|-|-|TRBJ2-1
CASSEVLPPRAAAYNEQFF
TGTGCCAGCAGTGAAGTATTGCCACCGCGGGCGGCGGCCTACAATGAGCAGTTCTTC
>TRBV6-6|-|-|TRBJ2-7
CASSFFPGEQYF
TGTGCCAGCAGTTTTTTCCCCGGGGAGCAGTACTTC
>TRBV6-5|-|TRBD2|TRBJ2-2
CASNRDYSTGELFF
TGTGCCAGCAATAGGGACTATTCCACCGGGGAGCTGTTTTTT
>TRBV7-9|few|-|TRBJ2-5
CASSLAQGGETQYF
TGTGCCAGCAGCTTAGCCCAGGGCGGAGAGACCCAGTACTTC
>TRBV4-2|once|TRBD1|TRBJ1-2
CASSQGAGTGNYGYTF
TGTGCCAGCAGCCAAGGGGCCGGGACAGGGAACTATGGCTACACCTTC
>TRBV6-6|few|-|TRBJ2-1
CASSYTSGSYNEQFF
TGTGCCAGCAGTTACACGAGCGGGTCCTACAATGAGCAGTTCTTC
>TRBV7-9|-|-|TRBJ1-6
CASSLDSNSPLHF
TGTGCCAGCAGCCTGGACAGTAATTCACCCCTCCACTTT
>TRBV11-2|-|-|TRBJ1-2
CASSPMGGGPTANYGYTF
TGTGCCAGCAGCCCAATGGGCGGGGGCCCTACAGCTAACTATGGCTACACCTTC
>TRBV2|-|-|TRBJ1-4
CASSPTGKATEGEKLFF
TGTGCCAGCAGTCCCACAGGGAAGGCGACGGAAGGTGAAAAGCTGTTTTTT
>TRBV18|-|TRBD1|TRBJ1-5
CASSWDRGDNQPQHF
TGTGCCAGCTCGTGGGACAGGGGGGACAATCAGCCCCAGCATTTT
>TRBV11-2|-|TRBD2|TRBJ2-7
CASSLDSLGLAPQYF
TGTGCCAGCAGCTTAGACAGTTTGGGACTAGCGCCCCAGTACTTC
>TRBV5-1|-|-|TRBJ2-6
CASSGGSSGANVLTF
TGCGCCAGCAGTGGCGGAAGCTCTGGGGCCAACGTCCTGACTTTC
>TRBV4-3|-|-|TRBJ2-5
CASSRGNQETQYF
TGCGCCAGCAGCCGAGGGAATCAAGAGACCCAGTACTTC
>TRBV28|-|TRBD2|TRBJ2-7
CASLPGGSYEQYF
TGTGCCAGCCTCCCGGGGGGCTCCTACGAGCAGTACTTC
>TRBV5-4|-|-|TRBJ2-7
CASSLGLANSYEQYF
TGTGCCAGCAGCTTGGGGCTAGCGAATTCCTACGAGCAGTACTTC
>TRBV4-2|-|TRBD1|TRBJ1-2
CASSRGTGDDTNYGYTF
TGTGCCAGCAGCCGAGGGACAGGCGATGATACTAACTATGGCTACACCTTC
>TRBV27|-|-|TRBJ2-7
CASSFGTNYEQYF
TGTGCCAGCAGTTTCGGTACGAACTACGAGCAGTACTTC
>TRBV4-2|-|-|TRBJ1-6
CASSQGAWDNSPLHF
TGTGCCAGCAGCCAGGGGGCTTGGGATAATTCACCCCTCCACTTT
>TRBV6-5|-|TRBD1|TRBJ1-5
CASSLGTGTNQPQHF
TGTGCCAGCAGTTTAGGGACAGGGACCAATCAGCCCCAGCATTTT
>TRBV9|-|-|TRBJ2-3
CASSLRQSSTDTQYF
TGTGCCAGCAGCTTAAGACAGTCTAGCACAGATACGCAGTATTTT
>TRBV5-1|-|-|TRBJ2-3
CASGLGGDTQYF
TGCGCCAGCGGCCTTGGTGGAGATACGCAGTATTTT
>TRBV6-5|-|TRBD1|TRBJ1-1
CASSLDRGEMNTEAFF
TGTGCCAGCAGTTTGGACAGGGGCGAAATGAACACTGAAGCTTTCTTT
>TRBV7-6|-|-|TRBJ2-7
CASSFTDGGHEQYF
TGTGCCAGCAGCTTTACAGATGGTGGCCACGAGCAGTACTTC
>TRBV4-2|-|TRBD2|TRBJ2-3
CASSPRRVLAGFTDTQYF
TGTGCCAGCAGCCCGAGGAGGGTACTAGCGGGATTCACAGATACGCAGTATTTT
>TRBV29-1|once|-|TRBJ2-6
CSVQVSGANVLTF
TGCAGCGTACAGGTCTCTGGGGCCAACGTCCTGACTTTC
>TRBV7-3|-|-|TRBJ2-1
CASSRNGGLGRYNEQFF
TGTGCCAGCAGTAGAAATGGGGGCCTGGGGCGGTACAATGAGCAGTTCTTC
>TRBV4-3|-|-|TRBJ2-7
CASSQGMTRQPFSYEQYF
TGCGCCAGCAGCCAAGGGATGACCCGACAGCCGTTTTCCTACGAGCAGTACTTC
>TRBV7-7|-|-|TRBJ2-1
CASSYVQGGEQFF
TGTGCTAGCAGTTATGTACAGGGCGGGGAGCAGTTCTTC
>TRBV6-6|-|TRBD1|TRBJ2-3
CASTGTGRADTQYF
TGTGCCAGCACAGGGACAGGGAGGGCAGATACGCAGTATTTT
>TRBV5-1|-|TRBD1|TRBJ1-4
CASRVTGTGVEKLFF
TGCGCCAGCAGGGTTACCGGGACAGGGGTTGAAAAACTGTTTTTT
>TRBV5-6|-|-|TRBJ2-5
CASSLVGSQETQYF
TGTGCCAGCAGCTTGGTGGGCAGTCAAGAGACCCAGTACTTC
>TRBV2|-|-|TRBJ1-2
CASRTLFVGRANYGYTF
TGTGCCAGCAGGACTCTCTTTGTGGGGCGAGCTAACTATGGCTACACCTTC
>TRBV4-3|once|-|TRBJ1-2
CASSQDEQGYGYTF
TGCGCCAGCAGCCAAGATGAACAGGGCTATGGCTACACCTTC
>TRBV28|-|-|TRBJ1-5
CASSLIEDNQPQHF
TGTGCCAGCAGTTTAATAGAAGACAATCAGCCCCAGCATTTT
>TRBV6-6|few|TRBD2|TRBJ2-2
CASSWVAGGTGELFF
TGTGCCAGCAGTTGGGTAGCGGGGGGGACCGGGGAGCTGTTTTTT
>TRBV27|-|TRBD1|TRBJ1-3
CASSLELPTGSSGNTIYF
TGTGCCAGCAGTTTAGAGCTTCCGACAGGGAGCTCTGGAAACACCATATATTTT
>TRBV7-2|-|TRBD2|TRBJ2-4
CASSSPLTSGASQNIQYF
TGTGCCAGCAGCTCTCCCCTGACTAGCGGAGCCTCTCAAAACATTCAGTACTTC
>TRBV7-6|-|-|TRBJ2-5
CASSYEPMQETQYF
TGTGCCAGCAGCTACGAGCCCATGCAAGAGACCCAGTACTTC
>TRBV27|-|TRBD2|TRBJ2-7
CASSLTLAGSDEQYF
TGTGCCAGCAGTTTAACTCTAGCGGGATCGGACGAGCAGTACTTC
>TRBV9|-|TRBD2|TRBJ2-1
CASSVGEGLAGVDYGNEQFF
TGTGCCAGCAGCGTAGGGGAGGGACTAGCGGGAGTGGACTACGGGAATGAGCAGTTCTTC
>TRBV5-4|-|TRBD1|TRBJ2-1
CASSVPGQGIISYNEQFF
TGTGCCAGCAGCGTACCGGGACAGGGTATCATATCCTACAATGAGCAGTTCTTC